Listed below are T cell receptor beta chains from one sample, sequenced in a study of post-analysis software for immune sequencing data. One entry per CDR3 protein, called by TCRdb with MiXCR from the PCR reads. The sample includes fewer than 850,000 distinct CDR3 sequences, just over 45% of them seen just once. Sequencing was done on a sample of blood. Receptors originate from a girl between 10 and 17 years old with multiple sclerosis. CDR3s include the opening cysteine and the closing phenylalanine or tryptophan.

CDR3 protein	V gene	J gene
CATSRDRPGASYNEQFF	TRBV15	TRBJ2-1
CSASGREVGGANVLTF	TRBV20-1	TRBJ2-6
CATSRDTDGANVLTF	TRBV15	TRBJ2-6
CSARGTGAWGYTF	TRBV20-1	TRBJ1-2
CASSPRAGGDEQFF	TRBV7-8	TRBJ2-1
CATSRDNERNYGYTF	TRBV15	TRBJ1-2
CASSPGQVFQYF	TRBV7-2	TRBJ2-7
CASSITGDSYEQYF	TRBV7-9	TRBJ2-7
CSARALAAYEQYF	TRBV20-1	TRBJ2-7
CASSNRGDDKNIQYF	TRBV19	TRBJ2-4
CASSPGLPADGYTF	TRBV6-5	TRBJ1-2
CSARTGPQETQYF	TRBV20-1	TRBJ2-5
CASSLVSQGASTDTQYF	TRBV7-2	TRBJ2-3
CATSRVPATNEKLFF	TRBV15	TRBJ1-4
CASSSTPGTSVPSDTQYF	TRBV12-3/TRBV12-4	TRBJ2-3
CASSEAQGSTDTQYF	TRBV18	TRBJ2-3
CASSLGGISGYDYTF	TRBV7-2	TRBJ1-2
CSVGDQLYEQYF	TRBV29-1	TRBJ2-7
CASSLTPDQNTEAFF	TRBV5-1	TRBJ1-1
CASGSESNEQFF	TRBV5-5	TRBJ2-1
CASSDYRETQYF	TRBV25-1	TRBJ2-5
CASSHGTPRETQYF	TRBV9	TRBJ2-5
CASSPAGGRNEQFF	TRBV7-2	TRBJ2-1
CASSPGLGGGEQYF	TRBV7-3	.
CASSAPFRDRGSNSPLHF	TRBV5-6	TRBJ1-6
CASSYVQRKGQPQHF	TRBV6-6	TRBJ1-5
CASSLGLTSGSDEQFF	TRBV5-1	TRBJ2-1
CASSVAVPPEQFF	TRBV7-2	TRBJ2-1
CASSWRGLLNTEAFF	TRBV12-3/TRBV12-4	TRBJ1-1
CASSVEAGVTDTQYF	TRBV7-2	TRBJ2-3
CASSLALGGRMNTEAFF	TRBV7-9	TRBJ1-1
CASSSRLASSYEQYF	TRBV28	TRBJ2-7
CASSAGTSIGNTDTQYF	TRBV6-1	TRBJ2-3
CASGLVLAGFAHNEQFF	TRBV12-5	TRBJ2-1
CATSRALASNEQFF	TRBV15	TRBJ2-1
CASSLVGEGELFF	TRBV5-5	TRBJ2-2
CASSQEGGGDEKLFF	TRBV4-3	TRBJ1-4
CASSLGGLQGNQGYTF	TRBV12-3/TRBV12-4	TRBJ1-2
CSAPTGGSAPYEQYF	TRBV20-1	TRBJ2-7
CASSQEWSSSNIQYF	TRBV4-3	TRBJ2-4
CSAPVGGAGAYNEQFF	TRBV20-1	TRBJ2-1
CASGQTGLAGHNEQFF	TRBV9	TRBJ2-1
CASSQVNSGTGDRDEQFF	TRBV4-2	TRBJ2-1
CATSRDPGALEKLFF	TRBV15	TRBJ1-4
CASSRTGSNQPQHF	TRBV5-6	TRBJ1-5
CATSRDPGAGAFF	TRBV15	TRBJ1-1
CASSQVAGSLYEQYF	TRBV14	TRBJ2-7
CASIQGHASSYNEQFF	TRBV6-6	TRBJ2-1
CASSTQDRGQGASFQYF	TRBV6-2/TRBV6-3	TRBJ2-4